This T cell receptor beta chain was observed in a study of blood T cell repertoires in COVID-19. In the study overall: COVID-19 samples, acute and convalescent, were from the United States, Italy and Spain. From T cells, B-cell-depleted T cells, or PBMCs came the material, which was cDNA or gDNA.

In the original workflow: Cell counts per sample came from amplifying reference gene primers. Produced via immunoSEQ multiplex PCR; TCRdb's table is partial and in-frame only. The V and J calls and clone size come from that table; D and trimming were worked out from the DNA. Of under 130,000 clones in the sample, roughly 76% were seen once. CDR1 and CDR2 (germline): SNHLY, FYNNEI. This CDR3 has 14 residues. Deletions cut 8 bases from V and 3 bases from J, with 11 bases between. The sequence derives from a woman aged 70-85 years with acute or convalescent COVID-19. Sequencing was performed on peripheral blood. The chain uses TRBV2 and TRBJ1-6; D possibly corresponds to TRBD1 (6 bases). The CDR3 sequence is CASVTGNYNSPLHF. The DNA of the CDR3 is TGTGCCAGCGTAACAGGGAACTATAATTCACCCCTCCACTTT. The full variable domain, completed using reference TRBV2 and TRBJ1-6, is EPEVTQTPSHQVTQMGQEVILRCVPISNHLYFYWYRQILGQKVEFLVSFYNNEISEKSEIFDDQFSVERPDGSNFTLKIRSTKLEDSAMYFCASVTGNYNSPLHFGNGTRLTVT.